These 2 T cell receptor beta chains originate from one sample sequenced in a study of radiotherapy plus CTLA-4 blockade in lung cancer. TCRdb's copy holds only in-frame clones and misses some; the assay was immunoSEQ multiplex PCR. Altogether 90,000 to 100,000 clones are present, approximately 80% being singletons, with the ten largest covering roughly 26%. The sample was peripheral blood, taken from a patient treated with radiotherapy plus ipilimumab. The receptors were gathered from a human donor with non-small cell lung cancer that progressed on radiotherapy plus ipilimumab.

In this sample, this clone turned up once. This chain links TRBV7-3 with TRBJ2-3, with D unresolved. The germline V gene encodes CDR1 SGHTA and CDR2 FQGTGA. The V and J ends lost 5 bases and 3 bases respectively, with 12 bases between them. There are 14 residues in the CDR3. The CDR3 loop is CASSPGLETDTQYF. The DNA for the CDR3 is TGTGCCAGCAGCCCAGGTTTAGAGACAGATACGCAGTATTTT.

This chain links TRBV2 with TRBJ2-3; TRBD2 agrees at 10 bases. From germline, CDR1 is SNHLY and CDR2 FYNNEI. The CDR3 loop spans 15 amino acids. Unmatched junction bases numbered 3, after V lost 3 bases and J lost 3 bases. The CDR3, as DNA: TGTGCCAGCAGTGACACTAGCGGGGAAACAGATACGCAGTATTTT. Its translation is CASSDTSGETDTQYF.